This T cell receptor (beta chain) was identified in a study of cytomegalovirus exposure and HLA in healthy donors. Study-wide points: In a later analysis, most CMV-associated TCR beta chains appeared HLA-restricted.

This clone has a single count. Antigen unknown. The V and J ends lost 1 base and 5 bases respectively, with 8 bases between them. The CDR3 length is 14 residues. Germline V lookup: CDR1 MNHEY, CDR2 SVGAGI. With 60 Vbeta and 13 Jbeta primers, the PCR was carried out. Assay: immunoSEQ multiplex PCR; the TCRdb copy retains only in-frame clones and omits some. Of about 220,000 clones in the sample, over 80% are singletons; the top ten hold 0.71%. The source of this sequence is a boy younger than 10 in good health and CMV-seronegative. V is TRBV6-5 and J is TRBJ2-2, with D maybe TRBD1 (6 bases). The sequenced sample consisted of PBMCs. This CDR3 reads CASSYYRETGELFF. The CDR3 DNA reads TGTGCCAGCAGTTACTACAGGGAAACCGGGGAGCTGTTTTTT.